These 14 T cell receptor beta chains were sequenced from one sample in a study of control samples from healthy donors and cancer patients. Generated by immunoSEQ multiplex PCR, the TCRdb table keeps only in-frame clones and is missing some. This table has 35,000 to 45,000 clones, 91% appearing once. Input material: PBMCs. Every receptor here comes from a woman aged 40 to 50 with head and neck cancer.

Only one count was recorded for this clone. The rearrangement links TRBV7-8 to TRBJ1-1; D is undetermined. Germline lookup yields CDR1 SGHVS and CDR2 FQNEAQ. The germline V and J ends were trimmed by 6 bases and 2 bases, with 10 bases remaining between them. The CDR3 covers 13 residues. For the CDR3, the DNA is TGTGCCAGCAGTTCTACAGAAAACACTGAAGCTTTCTTT. It translates to CASSSTENTEAFF. Together with reference TRBV7-8 and TRBJ1-1, the CDR3 gives the full variable domain: GAGVSQSPRYKVAKRGQDVALRCDPISGHVSLFWYQQALGQGPEFLTYFQNEAQLDKSGLPSDRFFAERPEGSVSTLKIQRTQQEDSAVYLCASSSTENTEAFFGQGTRLTVV.

The V and J genes are TRBV5-6 and TRBJ2-3; TRBD2 aligns across 9 bases. The CDR3 runs to 14 residues. Germline CDR1 is SGHDT and CDR2 is YYEEEE. J gave up 4 bases and V 2 bases, and 2 bases lay outside the gene matches. The CDR3 protein is CASSFSGSADTQYF. CDR3 in DNA: TGTGCCAGCAGCTTTAGCGGGAGTGCAGATACGCAGTATTTT.

The rearrangement joins TRBV28 to TRBJ2-7; 11 bases are a match to TRBD2. This CDR3 comprises 17 residues. V shed 4 bases, J shed 1 base, and the junction held 9 bases outside the gene matches. CDR1 and CDR2 (germline): MDHEN, SYDVKM. This chain's CDR3 is CASSSPTSGSISYEQYF. CDR3 DNA sequence: TGTGCCAGCAGTTCCCCCACTAGCGGGAGTATATCCTACGAGCAGTACTTC. The whole variable domain, remainder taken from reference TRBV28 and TRBJ2-7, is DVKVTQSSRYLVKRTGEKVFLECVQDMDHENMFWYRQDPGLGLRLIYFSYDVKMKEKGDIPEGYSVSREKKERFSLILESASTNQTSMYLCASSSPTSGSISYEQYFGPGTRLTVT.

The chain joins TRBV27 to TRBJ1-6; D gene unclear. The CDR3 sequence is 16 residues long. Looked up from germline, CDR1 is MNHEY and CDR2 is SMNVEV (reference sequence). The V and J ends lost 1 base and 9 bases respectively, with 16 bases between them. CDR3 protein: CASSLWVSAEFSPLHF. The DNA of the CDR3 is TGTGCCAGCAGTTTATGGGTCTCTGCAGAATTTTCACCCCTCCACTTT.

V and J are TRBV7-2 and TRBJ1-5, with D possibly TRBD1 on 5 matching bases. CDR1 and CDR2 (germline): SGHTA, FQGNSA. CDR3 length: 14 amino acids. V dropped 4 bases and J dropped 7 bases, with 14 bases sitting between them. The CDR3 DNA sequence: TGTGCCAGCAGCTCCCCAGGGCGGGGGCAGCCCCAGCATTTT. Translation: CASSSPGRGQPQHF. Filled out from reference TRBV7-2 and TRBJ1-5, the complete variable domain reads GAGVSQSPSNKVTEKGKDVELRCDPISGHTALYWYRQSLGQGLEFLIYFQGNSAPDKSGLPSDRFSAERTGGSVSTLTIQRTQQEDSAVYLCASSSPGRGQPQHFGDGTRLSIL.

The rearrangement joins TRBV6-5 to TRBJ2-2, with TRBD1 matching over 9 bases. V trimming: 6 bases; J trimming: 4 bases; junction bases outside the gene matches: 3. CDR1 and CDR2 (germline): MNHEY, SVGAGI. The CDR3 has 14 residues. The CDR3 DNA reads as TGTGCCAGCAGATCGACAGGGGGCACCGGGGAGCTGTTTTTT. It yields the protein CASRSTGGTGELFF.

This chain links TRBV5-6 with TRBJ2-2, with D uncertain. The CDR3 totals 11 residues. V was pared by 4 bases and J by 3 bases, with 1 base between. Per the germline V gene, CDR1 is SGHDT and CDR2 is YYEEEE. The CDR3 spells CASSHTGELFF. The CDR3 DNA reads as TGTGCCAGCAGCCACACCGGGGAGCTGTTTTTT.

The gene calls are TRBV4-1 and TRBJ1-5; TRBD1 might be the D (6 bases). The germline V gene has CDR1 MGHRA and CDR2 YSYEKL. The CDR3 contains 15 residues. V lost 0 bases, J lost 3 bases, and 9 bases lay in between. Here the CDR3 DNA reads TGCGCCAGCAGCCAAGATGACAGGCCCAATCAGCCCCAGCATTTT. Encoded protein: CASSQDDRPNQPQHF.

This clone has more than one count but fewer than ten. The chain recombines TRBV4-2 with TRBJ1-4; 9 bases align to TRBD1. The ends lost 3 bases at V and 7 bases at J; junction bases unmatched: 9. Germline V gene data show CDR1 as LGHNA and CDR2 as YNFKEQ. This CDR3 has 16 residues. The CDR3 is CASSHLQGASGEKLFF. In DNA form, the CDR3 reads TGTGCCAGCAGCCACTTACAGGGGGCGAGTGGTGAAAAACTGTTTTTT.

The chain is built from TRBV12-3 or TRBV12-4 and TRBJ1-2; the D is unclear. The CDR3 contains 13 residues. V was pared by 6 bases and J by 4 bases, with 12 bases between. CDR3 region: CASSPQSFYGYTF. The CDR3 DNA sequence: TGTGCCAGCAGCCCTCAAAGCTTCTATGGCTACACCTTC.

The rearrangement links TRBV29-1 to TRBJ1-2; D is uncertain. This CDR3 is built from 11 residues. Germline values: CDR1 SQVTM, CDR2 ANQGSEA. V was pared by 3 bases and J by 6 bases, with 8 bases between. The CDR3 bases are TGCAGCGTTGATAGATCGGATGGCTACACCTTC. Translating it yields CSVDRSDGYTF.

The rearrangement uses TRBV29-1 and TRBJ2-7; D gene uncertain. The V gene lost 2 bases and the J gene lost 2 bases, with 13 bases spanning the gap. The CDR3 sequence is 14 residues long. The V gene's germline CDR1 is SQVTM and CDR2 ANQGSEA. The CDR3 coding sequence is TGCAGCGTTGAATGGCGAGAGCTGCCCTACGAGCAGTACTTC. It specifies CSVEWRELPYEQYF.

This rearrangement joins TRBV25-1 to TRBJ1-2; the match to TRBD1 covers 12 bases. J was trimmed by 7 bases and V by 3 bases; bases with no gene match: 6. The CDR3 extends over 15 amino acids. Looked up from germline, CDR1 is MGHDK and CDR2 is SYGVNS. The CDR3 DNA reads as TGTGCCAGCAGTGAGAGGGGACAGGGGGCTTCTGGCTACACCTTC. Translating gives CASSERGQGASGYTF.

This chain joins TRBV6-5 and TRBJ2-3; 8 positions match TRBD1. The CDR3 extends over 15 amino acids. Per the germline V gene, CDR1 is MNHEY and CDR2 is SVGAGI. Trimming removed 5 bases from V and 1 base from J; junction bases left unmatched: 5. The CDR3 loop reads CASSQQGAGTDTQYF. The DNA for the CDR3 is TGTGCCAGCAGTCAGCAGGGGGCGGGCACAGATACGCAGTATTTT.